Listed here are 30 T cell receptor beta chains from one sample, sequenced in a study of Ad26.COV2.S vaccination and SARS-CoV-2 variants (dated by TCRdb to the early 2020s). The treatment or condition label on this specimen signifies: approximately 18 received Ad26.COV2.S at low or high dose, single or two shots; five or six received placebo; per-sample allocation not given. For vaccine and placebo recipients, repertoires were sequenced using samples collected on day 63 after the first injection. The library came from the immunoSEQ multiplex PCR assay. Drawn from immuneACCESS, this table holds only the in-frame rearrangements with V and J called that TCRdb kept. Clones are partly lost; checked studies trace under half to an unresolved V gene and leave the rest unexplained. The sample table records hundreds of thousands of clones; roughly 90% of these occur just once. The top ten clones comprise 9% to 15% of the sample.

The material sequenced was peripheral blood, taken in a trial of Ad26.COV2.S vaccine versus placebo. These receptors were collected from a person between 18 and 60 years old who received the Ad26.COV2.S COVID-19 vaccine or a placebo.

This chain links TRBV6-6 with TRBJ2-7, with no clear D. This CDR3 comprises 14 residues. Germline CDR1 is MNHNY and CDR2 is SVGAGI (reference sequence). V was trimmed by 6 bases and J by 0 bases, leaving 12 bases between them. The CDR3 sequence: CASSPDSASYEQYF. The CDR3 DNA reads as TGTGCCAGCAGCCCCGATAGTGCCTCCTACGAGCAGTACTTC.

The chain carries TRBV5-1 and TRBJ1-1; TRBD1 might be the D (6 bases). The V and J ends lost 1 base and 4 bases respectively, with 11 bases between them. Germline lookup yields CDR1 SGHRS and CDR2 YFSETQ. The CDR3 runs 14 residues. In DNA, the CDR3 is TGCGCCAGCAGCTTGACAGGGAAGGGCACTGAAGCTTTCTTT. Encoded protein: CASSLTGKGTEAFF.

This chain links TRBV4-1 with TRBJ1-2; the D is unclear. The CDR3 is made up of 15 amino acids. Germline CDR1 reads MGHRA; CDR2 reads YSYEKL. V gave up 5 bases and J gave up 0 bases, with 13 bases separating them. CDR3 residues: CASSYTGGANYGYTF. The CDR3 nucleotides read TGCGCCAGCAGCTACACCGGTGGGGCTAACTATGGCTACACCTTC.

This clone has a handful of counts. The V and J genes are TRBV27 and TRBJ2-7; a weak D match, TRBD1 (6 bases). Trimming stripped 2 bases from V and 2 bases from J, with 13 bases between. This CDR3 is built from 15 residues. The germline CDR1 and CDR2 sequences are MNHEY and SMNVEV (reference sequence). CDR3 sequence (DNA): TGTGCCAGCAGTTTAGTGGGCCCAGGGGCCTACGAGCAGTACTTC. Translation gives CASSLVGPGAYEQYF.

The chain is built from TRBV5-1 and TRBJ2-7; D is perhaps TRBD2 (6 bases). The germline V and J ends were trimmed by 3 bases and 2 bases, with 18 bases remaining between them. This CDR3 has 16 residues. Looked up from germline, CDR1 is SGHRS and CDR2 is YFSETQ. As DNA, the CDR3 is TGCGCCAGCAGCTCCACCGGGAGCTCAGTTGCCTACGAGCAGTACTTC. Amino acids: CASSSTGSSVAYEQYF.

The chain employs TRBV9 and TRBJ1-2; 7 bases fit TRBD1. The CDR3 covers 14 residues. Trimming cost V 4 bases and J 3 bases; bases outside gene matches: 6. The V gene's germline CDR1 is SGDLS and CDR2 YYNGEE. CDR3 amino acids: CASSTQTGDYGYTF. The CDR3 nucleotides read TGTGCCAGCAGCACTCAAACAGGGGACTATGGCTACACCTTC.

The rearrangement joins TRBV5-1 to TRBJ1-3, with a weak D call TRBD1 (6 bases). V was shortened by 4 bases and J by 0 bases, with 17 bases between the two germline ends. The CDR3 has 17 residues. Germline CDR1 is SGHRS and CDR2 is YFSETQ. The CDR3 spells CASSAGVRGSSGNTIYF. CDR3 bases: TGCGCCAGCAGCGCCGGGGTCAGGGGAAGCTCTGGAAACACCATATATTTT. Full variable domain (outside the CDR3, taken from reference TRBV5-1 and TRBJ1-3): KAGVTQTPRYLIKTRGQQVTLSCSPISGHRSVSWYQQTPGQGLQFLFEYFSETQRNKGNFPGRFSGRQFSNSRSEMNVSTLELGDSALYLCASSAGVRGSSGNTIYFGEGSWLTVV.

The rearrangement joins TRBV11-3 to TRBJ2-3; 9 bases are shared with TRBD1. Per germline, CDR1 SGHNT and CDR2 YENEEA. The CDR3 contains 13 residues. V trimming: 0 bases; J trimming: 11 bases; junction bases outside the gene matches: 3. The CDR3 is CASSLDGQGMQYF. CDR3 sequence (DNA): TGTGCCAGCAGCTTAGATGGACAGGGGATGCAGTATTTT. Supplemented by reference TRBV11-3 and TRBJ2-3, the full variable domain reads EAGVVQSPRYKIIEKKQPVAFWCNPISGHNTLYWYLQNLGQGPELLIRYENEEAVDDSQLPKDRFSAERLKGVDSTLKIQPAELGDSAVYLCASSLDGQGMQYFGPGTRLTVL.

The gene calls are TRBV10-1 and TRBJ2-1, with 7 bases aligning to TRBD2. The CDR3 extends over 16 amino acids. CDR1 and CDR2 (germline): WNHNN, SYGVQD (reference sequence). After removal of 3 bases from V and 1 base from J, the junction contained 6 bases not matched to a gene. This CDR3 is CASSDAGAGSYNEQFF. CDR3 in DNA: TGCGCCAGCAGTGATGCGGGAGCTGGATCCTACAATGAGCAGTTCTTC.

This chain uses TRBV14 with TRBJ1-4; D is uncertain. V lost 2 bases and J lost 2, with 6 bases in between. The CDR3 consists of 14 residues. Per the germline V gene, CDR1 is SGHDN and CDR2 is FVKESK. CDR3 protein: CASSQSLTNEKLFF. In DNA form, the CDR3 reads TGTGCCAGCAGCCAATCTCTTACTAATGAAAAACTGTTTTTT.

This rearrangement joins TRBV18 to TRBJ1-5; TRBD1 agrees at 7 bases. The length of the CDR3 is 15 residues. Trimming removed 3 bases from V and 0 bases from J; junction bases left unmatched: 2. Germline CDR1 and CDR2: KGHSH and LQKENI. CDR3 bases: TGTGCCAGCTCACCGGGACAGACTAGCAATCAGCCCCAGCATTTT. This codes for CASSPGQTSNQPQHF.

This chain links TRBV5-4 with TRBJ2-5, with 10 bases lining up with TRBD1. Per germline, CDR1 SGHNT and CDR2 YYREEE (reference sequence). V was clipped by 2 bases and J by 5 bases; unmatched bases: 3. The CDR3 has 14 residues. For the CDR3, the DNA is TGTGCCAGCAGCTTCGGGACAGGGGAGGAGACCCAGTACTTC. This translates into CASSFGTGEETQYF.

This rearrangement joins TRBV5-6 to TRBJ1-1, with TRBD1 as a possible D gene (5 bases). The CDR3 totals 17 residues. Per the germline V gene, CDR1 is SGHDT and CDR2 is YYEEEE. With 3 bases removed from V and 11 bases from J, the gap between germline ends came to 29 bases. CDR3 loop: CASSSRKNLNWGPWAFF. The CDR3 region has the DNA TGTGCCAGCAGCTCTCGAAAAAACTTAAACTGGGGCCCCTGGGCTTTCTTT.

The genes are TRBV7-6 and TRBJ1-5, with 9 bases lining up with TRBD1. J lost 0 bases, V lost 7 bases, and 22 bases had no gene match. The CDR3 runs 21 residues. From germline, CDR1 is SGHVS and CDR2 FNYEAQ. CDR3 in DNA: TGTGCCAGCACCCCTCTGGGGACAGGGACCACCGCCGGCGATAGCAATCAGCCCCAGCATTTT. Encoded protein: CASTPLGTGTTAGDSNQPQHF.

This chain links TRBV5-6 with TRBJ2-3, with D possibly being TRBD1 (6 bases). In germline, CDR1 is SGHDT, CDR2 YYEEEE. This CDR3 has 16 amino acids. V was clipped by 4 bases and J by 4 bases, with 19 bases between them. The CDR3 protein is CASSLIRGLGADTQYF. The CDR3 DNA follows: TGTGCCAGCAGCCTGATCAGGGGCCTGGGGGCAGATACGCAGTATTTT.

A word on this clone: The sample carries other DNA sequences with the same CDR3. This sequence joins TRBV29-1 and TRBJ2-5; the D gene is possibly TRBD1 (6 bases). The V end was cut by 3 bases, the J end by 5 bases, with 10 bases between. This CDR3 has 12 residues. Germline loops: CDR1 SQVTM, CDR2 ANQGSEA. Here the CDR3 DNA reads TGCAGCGTTGATCGGCAGGGGGAGACCCAGTACTTC. Residues: CSVDRQGETQYF. Supplemented by reference TRBV29-1 and TRBJ2-5, the full variable domain reads SAVISQKPSRDICQRGTSLTIQCQVDSQVTMMFWYRQQPGQSLTLIATANQGSEATYESGFVIDKFPISRPNLTFSTLTVSNMSPEDSSIYLCSVDRQGETQYFGPGTRLLVL.

The genes are TRBV7-2 and TRBJ2-7; a possible D gene is TRBD1 (6 bases). The CDR3 spans 16 residues. The V gene's germline CDR1 is SGHTA and CDR2 FQGNSA. V was shortened by 6 bases and J by 3 bases, with 21 bases between the two germline ends. The CDR3 bases are TGTGCCAGCAGTTTACAGACCGGGACAATGGGCTACGAGCAGTACTTC. This translates into CASSLQTGTMGYEQYF.

The chain joins TRBV2 to TRBJ2-7; TRBD1 might be the D (6 bases). The CDR3 covers 16 residues. CDR1 and CDR2 from the germline V gene are SNHLY and FYNNEI. The V and J ends lost 3 bases and 1 base respectively, with 16 bases between them. This CDR3 is CASSEGADVLSYEQYF. DNA for the CDR3: TGTGCCAGCAGTGAGGGGGCGGATGTATTATCCTACGAGCAGTACTTC.

This clone was detected only once. The V gene is TRBV7-8, the J gene TRBJ1-1; D remains ambiguous. Germline CDR1 reads SGHVS; CDR2 reads FQNEAQ. V was pared by 5 bases and J by 6 bases, with 13 bases between. CDR3 size: 13 residues. In nucleotides, the CDR3 is TGTGCCAGCAGCCCGGAGTGGGGTCCTGAAGCTTTCTTT. Encoded protein: CASSPEWGPEAFF.

The chain employs TRBV5-6 and TRBJ2-7; D is possibly TRBD1 (5 bases). The CDR3 totals 15 residues. Trimming shortened V by 1 base and J by 1 base, and 12 bases separated the two germline ends. CDR1 and CDR2 (germline): SGHDT, YYEEEE. The CDR3 DNA reads as TGTGCCAGCAGCTTGTTTGGGCCAGGGTCCTACGAGCAGTACTTC. This codes for CASSLFGPGSYEQYF. Together with reference TRBV5-6 and TRBJ2-7, the CDR3 gives the full variable domain: DAGVTQSPTHLIKTRGQQVTLRCSPKSGHDTVSWYQQALGQGPQFIFQYYEEEERQRGNFPDRFSGHQFPNYSSELNVNALLLGDSALYLCASSLFGPGSYEQYFGPGTRLTVT.

The chain is built from TRBV10-2 and TRBJ1-2; tentative D call: TRBD1 (5 bases). CDR1 WSHSY and CDR2 SAAADI come from the germline V gene. The CDR3 covers 14 residues. V lost 0 bases and J lost 7, with 12 bases in between. The CDR3 sequence is CASSESQGSGGYTF. CDR3 nucleotide sequence: TGCGCCAGCAGTGAGTCTCAGGGTTCCGGTGGCTACACCTTC.

DNA for the CDR3: TGCAGTGCTGGACGCCCTGGAGGCTACACCTTC. This encodes CSAGRPGGYTF. This chain uses TRBV20-1 with TRBJ1-2, with D uncertain. The germline CDR1 and CDR2 sequences are DFQATT and SNEGSKA (reference sequence). Trimming left V 5 bases short and J 8 bases short, with 12 bases between. This CDR3 has 11 amino acids.

This clone was found once. The chain is built from TRBV6-5 and TRBJ2-2; D gene uncertain. Germline values: CDR1 MNHEY, CDR2 SVGAGI. The V gene lost 2 bases and the J gene lost 5 bases, with 9 bases spanning the gap. CDR3 length equals 14 residues. The DNA for the CDR3 is TGTGCCAGCAGTTACCGGAGTAGGACCGGGGAGCTGTTTTTT. Translated, it gives CASSYRSRTGELFF.

The CDR3 is CASSQGQGAGQPQHF. CDR3 in DNA: TGCGCCAGCAGCCAGGGACAGGGGGCTGGGCAGCCCCAGCATTTT. This chain connects TRBV4-3 to TRBJ1-5; 12 nucleotides align to TRBD1. V shed 3 bases, J shed 7 bases, and the junction held 4 bases outside the gene matches. The length of the CDR3 is 15 residues. Germline V gene sequence: CDR1 LGHNA, CDR2 YSLEER.

CDR3 in amino acids: CASSTQDGSKRAFF. CDR3 sequence (DNA): TGTGCCAGCAGTACCCAAGACGGGAGTAAACGAGCTTTCTTT. The chain recombines TRBV28 with TRBJ1-1; D gene unclear. V was pared by 5 bases and J by 10 bases, with 20 bases between. CDR1 is MDHEN, CDR2 SYDVKM, per germline. This CDR3 is 14 amino acids long.

The chain employs TRBV7-9 and TRBJ2-7; 10 nucleotides match TRBD1. The junction had 4 bases not matched to a gene; V was cut back by 5 bases and J by 0 bases. This CDR3 has 15 residues. Germline values: CDR1 SEHNR, CDR2 FQNEAQ (reference sequence). Here the CDR3 reads CASSVRQGASYEQYF. The CDR3 DNA is TGTGCCAGCAGCGTACGACAGGGGGCCTCCTACGAGCAGTACTTC.

The genes are TRBV10-2 and TRBJ2-7, with 12 bases fitting TRBD2. The V gene end was trimmed by 6 bases and the J gene end by 7 bases; junction bases not matched to a gene: 7. Germline CDR1 is WSHSY and CDR2 is SAAADI. This CDR3 comprises 14 residues. The CDR3 protein is CASRARLAGDEQYF. In DNA form, the CDR3 reads TGCGCCAGCAGGGCTAGACTAGCGGGAGATGAGCAGTACTTC.

As to this clone: The identical CDR3 is also encoded by other nucleotide sequences in the sample. The rearrangement joins TRBV18 to TRBJ2-7, with D possibly matching TRBD1 (5 bases). The CDR3 has 13 amino acids. Germline CDR1 reads KGHSH; CDR2 reads LQKENI. Trimming stripped 2 bases from V and 0 bases from J, with 5 bases between. The DNA of the CDR3 is TGTGCCAGCTCACCAAGGGGCTCCTACGAGCAGTACTTC. It translates to CASSPRGSYEQYF. The whole variable domain, remainder taken from reference TRBV18 and TRBJ2-7, is NAGVMQNPRHLVRRRGQEARLRCSPMKGHSHVYWYRQLPEEGLKFMVYLQKENIIDESGMPKERFSAEFPKEGPSILRIQQVVRGDSAAYFCASSPRGSYEQYFGPGTRLTVT.

The chain joins TRBV6-5 to TRBJ2-7, with D unclear. Per the germline V gene, CDR1 is MNHEY and CDR2 is SVGAGI. V was shortened by 5 bases and J by 5 bases, with 10 bases between the two germline ends. The CDR3 length is 12 residues. This chain's CDR3 is CASSTHRDEQYF. The CDR3 coding sequence is TGTGCCAGCAGTACCCACCGGGACGAGCAGTACTTC.

The V call is TRBV7-9, the J call TRBJ2-3, with 9 bases fitting TRBD2. The CDR3 runs to 16 residues. Looked up from germline, CDR1 is SEHNR and CDR2 is FQNEAQ (reference sequence). J gave up 4 bases and V 2 bases, and 7 bases lay outside the gene matches. CDR3 DNA sequence: TGTGCCAGCAGCTTACTGATAGCGGGAGTGGCAGATACGCAGTATTTT. This translates into CASSLLIAGVADTQYF.